The T cell receptor (beta chain) under discussion was sequenced for a study of blood T cell repertoires in COVID-19. Donors were grouped by their self-reported clinical history. Germline assignment: CDR1 SGHRS and CDR2 YFSETQ. Trimming removed 4 bases at V and 4 bases at J, with 14 bases between. The CDR3 totals 15 residues. Profiling relied on immunoSEQ multiplex PCR, and the TCRdb table lists in-frame clones only, not all of them. The table records around 500,000 clones, roughly nine tenths of them present only once. What was sequenced was PBMCs or T cells enriched from blood (not recorded which). This clonotype was obtained from a woman in her sixties who had recovered from COVID-19. The genes are TRBV5-1 and TRBJ1-4, with D hard to call. In DNA form, the CDR3 reads TGCGCCAGCAGCCCGCGTCCAGGCAATAATGAAAAACTGTTTTTT. This gives the protein CASSPRPGNNEKLFF.